These 6 T cell receptor beta chains were sequenced from one sample in a study of neurological immune-mediated disorders (dated by TCRdb to the late 2010s). The time point label, read with the paper, signifies: longitudinal time-point 2. Library construction relied on 5' RACE. Data came from an Illumina HiSeq 2500. Using fastp at Q25 and MiXCR, TCRdb reprocessed the public reads and kept productive beta chains. Rows with one shared CDR3 protein collapse into an entry with the most common genes and DNA. The sample table records about 80,000 distinct CDR3 sequences; 5.8% of these occur just once. The top ten clones comprise roughly 7.3% of the sample. Sequences were obtained from PBMCs. All receptors come from a woman in her sixties with multiple sclerosis.

At least ten counts were recorded for this clonotype. The chain links TRBV3-1 to TRBJ1-3; D remains ambiguous. Germline CDR1 is LGHDT and CDR2 is YNNKEL (reference sequence). The CDR3 totals 17 residues. V was pared by 0 bases and J by 4 bases, with 16 bases between. The CDR3 region is CASSQDLGGPAGNTIYF. The CDR3 DNA follows: TGTGCCAGCAGCCAAGATCTAGGAGGACCGGCCGGAAACACCATATATTTT. The whole variable domain, remainder taken from reference TRBV3-1 and TRBJ1-3, is DTAVSQTPKYLVTQMGNDKSIKCEQNLGHDTMYWYKQDSKKFLKIMFSYNNKELIINETVPNRFSPKSPDKAHLNLHINSLELGDSAVYFCASSQDLGGPAGNTIYFGEGSWLTVV.

This clonotype was counted ten times or more. J is TRBJ2-5 and V is TRBV10-3; the D gene is possibly TRBD2 (6 bases). The CDR3 has 13 amino acids. Trimming took 8 bases from V and 0 from J, leaving 10 bases between them. Germline loops: CDR1 ENHRY, CDR2 SYGVKD. As DNA, the CDR3 is TGTGCCATCGGTACTAGCAACCAAGAGACCCAGTACTTC. Its translation: CAIGTSNQETQYF.

Many counts were recorded for this clonotype. The rearrangement uses TRBV18 and TRBJ2-1; 7 nucleotides agree with TRBD2. Trimming cost V 2 bases and J 3 bases; bases outside gene matches: 4. Germline assignment: CDR1 KGHSH and CDR2 LQKENI. The length of the CDR3 is 15 residues. The DNA of the CDR3 is TGTGCCAGCTCACCAGTCAGCGGGGACTACAATGAGCAGTTCTTC. It yields the protein CASSPVSGDYNEQFF. Full variable domain (outside the CDR3, taken from reference TRBV18 and TRBJ2-1): NAGVMQNPRHLVRRRGQEARLRCSPMKGHSHVYWYRQLPEEGLKFMVYLQKENIIDESGMPKERFSAEFPKEGPSILRIQQVVRGDSAAYFCASSPVSGDYNEQFFGPGTRLTVL.

This clonotype was recorded at least ten times. The J gene is TRBJ2-1, the V gene TRBV5-1, with D unresolved. The CDR3 spans 17 residues. Germline V gene sequence: CDR1 SGHRS, CDR2 YFSETQ. Between the trimmed V and J ends, which lost 0 bases and 3 bases, there was a span of 16 bases. The CDR3 DNA is TGCGCCAGCAGCTTGGCTCCGACGGCCTTCGGCTACAATGAGCAGTTCTTC. Its protein product is CASSLAPTAFGYNEQFF.

The table lists this clonotype with many counts. The CDR3 bases are TGTGCCAGCAGTTACCTGGCAGGGGGCGGCTATGGCTACACCTTC. Translated, it gives CASSYLAGGGYGYTF. The chain joins TRBV6-5 to TRBJ1-2, with 8 bases matching TRBD1. The J segment lost 4 bases and the V segment lost 2 bases, leaving 6 bases of the junction unmatched. Germline assignment: CDR1 MNHEY and CDR2 SVGAGI. This CDR3 is 15 amino acids long.

This clonotype occurred many times. The chain uses TRBV20-1 and TRBJ2-7; possible D gene TRBD1, 7 bases. The germline V and J ends were trimmed by 3 bases and 7 bases, with 19 bases remaining between them. The CDR3 consists of 14 residues. Germline V gives CDR1 DFQATT, CDR2 SNEGSKA (reference sequence). The CDR3 sequence is CSASRGARTEEQYF. For the CDR3, the DNA is TGCAGTGCTAGCAGGGGGGCGCGAACGGAAGAGCAGTACTTC.